These 18 T cell receptor beta chains came from one sample sequenced in a study of radiation and T cells in renal cell carcinoma (dated by TCRdb to 2019 to 2021). In light of the paper, this sample's time point label describes: tumor resected at nephrectomy. The sample's treatment or condition label, decoded: treatment-naive control, cytoreductive nephrectomy. The protocol used for the library was the immunoSEQ multiplex PCR assay. What TCRdb holds here is the immuneACCESS table cut down to in-frame rearrangements. Part of the clones is not present; checked against another copy, under half of the missing clones reflect an unresolved V gene, and the others are unexplained. The sample table records about 7,900 clones; less than 65% of these occur just once. 40% of the sample lies in the top ten. The sample here was tumor tissue, taken from a patient whose treatment was nephrectomy without radiotherapy. The receptor source for this set is a woman aged 65 to 85 with renal cell carcinoma.

This clone is judged large. This rearrangement joins TRBV30 to TRBJ1-5; no reliable D call. Trimming took off 5 bases at V and 6 bases at J, with 14 bases between the two ends. Germline V lookup: CDR1 GTSNPN, CDR2 SVGIG (reference sequence). The CDR3 consists of 13 residues. CDR3 nucleotides: TGTGCCTGGGCCCCCGGGTGGGGTCAGCCCCAGCATTTT. Translating it yields CAWAPGWGQPQHF.

This clone was counted a few times. The chain recombines TRBV11-2 with TRBJ2-1; TRBD2 matches at 14 bases. The germline gives CDR1 SGHAT, CDR2 FQNNGV. The length of the CDR3 is 17 residues. J gave up 1 base and V 5 bases, and 4 bases lay outside the gene matches. The CDR3 DNA is TGTGCCAGCAGCCCTAGACTAGCGGGGGGGTCCTACAATGAGCAGTTCTTC. Residues: CASSPRLAGGSYNEQFF.

The genes are TRBV2 and TRBJ1-2; D gene unclear. V was shortened by 3 bases and J by 2 bases, with 1 base between the two germline ends. This CDR3 spans 11 amino acids. Germline-derived CDR1 and CDR2 are SNHLY and FYNNEI. CDR3 in amino acids: CASSDNYGYTF. For the CDR3, the DNA is TGTGCCAGCAGTGACAACTATGGCTACACCTTC.

The chain has TRBV5-8 and TRBJ2-3, with D tentatively TRBD2 (5 bases). V lost 5 bases and J lost 4, with 11 bases in between. The CDR3 covers 13 residues. Per germline, CDR1 SGHTS and CDR2 YDEGEE. This chain's CDR3 is CASSPGKADTQYF. The CDR3 nucleotides are TGTGCCAGCAGTCCGGGGAAGGCAGATACGCAGTATTTT.

The chain employs TRBV2 and TRBJ1-2; no reliable D call. Per the germline V gene, CDR1 is SNHLY and CDR2 is FYNNEI. Between the trimmed V and J ends, which lost 7 bases and 7 bases, there was a span of 13 bases. CDR3 length equals 12 residues. DNA for the CDR3: TGTGCCAGCAAGATGGAGGGAACTGGCTACACCTTC. Its protein is CASKMEGTGYTF. Based on the CDR3 plus reference TRBV2 and TRBJ1-2, the full variable domain is EPEVTQTPSHQVTQMGQEVILRCVPISNHLYFYWYRQILGQKVEFLVSFYNNEISEKSEIFDDQFSVERPDGSNFTLKIRSTKLEDSAMYFCASKMEGTGYTFGSGTRLTVV.

The J gene is TRBJ2-7, the V gene TRBV15; D is perhaps TRBD2 (5 bases). V lost 0 bases, J lost 1 base, and 7 bases lay in between. Germline loops: CDR1 LNHNV, CDR2 YYDKDF (reference sequence). This CDR3 has 14 residues. The CDR3 DNA follows: TGTGCCACCAGCAGAGATCGGGGATCCTACGAGCAGTACTTC. Its protein is CATSRDRGSYEQYF.

The gene calls are TRBV18 and TRBJ1-1; D possibly corresponds to TRBD1 (5 bases). Germline lookup yields CDR1 KGHSH and CDR2 LQKENI. The CDR3 covers 13 residues. V lost 8 bases and J 8 bases, leaving 18 bases between the germline ends. The CDR3 nucleotides read TGTGCCAGCACAGGATCGAATGGCCGAGAAGCTTTCTTT. Its translation: CASTGSNGREAFF.

The chain combines TRBV4-2 with TRBJ2-4; 11 nucleotides agree with TRBD2. Germline CDR1 and CDR2: LGHNA and YNFKEQ. The CDR3 runs to 16 residues. Trimming took 5 bases from V and 7 from J; bases not matched to a gene: 10. The CDR3 coding sequence is TGTGCCAGCAGCGCCCAACTAGCGGGGGCCGGGAACATTCAGTACTTC. Protein product: CASSAQLAGAGNIQYF.

This CDR3 reads CASSLVPTNTEAFF. Written as DNA, the CDR3 is TGTGCCAGCAGCTTGGTTCCGACGAACACTGAAGCTTTCTTT. The chain uses TRBV5-5 and TRBJ1-1; no clear D. The CDR3 has 14 amino acids. Trimming stripped 0 bases from V and 1 base from J, with 7 bases between. Germline V CDR1 and CDR2: SGHKS, YYEKEE (reference sequence).

This clone was recorded a few times. V usage is TRBV7-3 and J usage is TRBJ2-1; TRBD2 agrees at 9 bases. Germline V lookup: CDR1 SGHTA, CDR2 FQGTGA. Unmatched junction bases numbered 4, after V lost 4 bases and J lost 3 bases. This CDR3 is built from 15 residues. CDR3 DNA: TGTGCCAGCAGCTCTGTAGCGGGGGTCTACAATGAGCAGTTCTTC. It codes for CASSSVAGVYNEQFF.

The chain links TRBV6-6 to TRBJ1-3; no definite D call. This CDR3 is 14 amino acids long. Per the germline V gene, CDR1 is MNHNY and CDR2 is SVGAGI (reference sequence). V was trimmed by 2 bases and J by 0 bases, leaving 5 bases between them. The CDR3 here is CASSYGDSGNTIYF. The CDR3 DNA is TGTGCCAGCAGTTACGGAGACTCTGGAAACACCATATATTTT.

The genes are TRBV7-9 and TRBJ1-3, with unresolved D. The CDR3 runs 16 residues. Germline CDR1 and CDR2: SEHNR and FQNEAQ (reference sequence). V was cut by 8 bases and J by 3 bases, with 20 bases left in between. The CDR3 loop reads CASSGGSSPVGNTIYF. For the CDR3, the DNA is TGTGCCAGCTCGGGAGGCTCCTCTCCTGTTGGAAACACCATATATTTT.

The V gene is TRBV7-2, the J gene TRBJ2-2, with D unresolved. The CDR3 runs 14 residues. Per the germline V gene, CDR1 is SGHTA and CDR2 is FQGNSA. Trimming took 5 bases from V and 2 from J, leaving 9 bases between them. The CDR3 sequence: CASSQQRNTGELFF. The CDR3 nucleotides are TGTGCCAGCAGCCAACAGAGAAACACCGGGGAGCTGTTTTTT.

The rearrangement links TRBV5-6 to TRBJ2-2; no clear D. The ends were cut back, 3 bases at V and 1 base at J, with 4 bases in the middle. This CDR3 contains 13 residues. The germline gives CDR1 SGHDT, CDR2 YYEEEE. CDR3 nucleotides: TGTGCCAGCAGCTCATGGAACACCGGGGAGCTGTTTTTT. Its translation is CASSSWNTGELFF. Based on the CDR3 plus reference TRBV5-6 and TRBJ2-2, the full variable domain is DAGVTQSPTHLIKTRGQQVTLRCSPKSGHDTVSWYQQALGQGPQFIFQYYEEEERQRGNFPDRFSGHQFPNYSSELNVNALLLGDSALYLCASSSWNTGELFFGEGSRLTVL.

This clone showed up just a few times. DNA of the CDR3: TGTGCCAGCAGCTTATCTATCGGACAAGAGACCCAGTACTTC. This sequence encodes CASSLSIGQETQYF. The J gene is TRBJ2-5, the V gene TRBV7-2; D is unresolved. V lost 2 bases and J lost 2, with 9 bases in between. From germline, CDR1 is SGHTA and CDR2 FQGNSA. The CDR3 covers 14 residues.

This clone has a handful of counts. The chain uses TRBV9 and TRBJ1-4, with D possibly matching TRBD1 (6 bases). Trimming cost V 0 bases and J 7 bases, with 16 bases left between them. From germline, CDR1 is SGDLS and CDR2 YYNGEE. The CDR3 loop spans 16 amino acids. The CDR3 sequence is CASSVGVGDTSEKLFF. In nucleotides, the CDR3 is TGTGCCAGCAGCGTAGGAGTAGGGGACACCTCTGAAAAACTGTTTTTT.

The count of this clone is one. The V and J genes are TRBV6-6 and TRBJ1-1; D is possibly TRBD1 (5 bases). V gave up 2 bases and J gave up 4 bases, with 11 bases separating them. Germline V CDR1 and CDR2: MNHNY, SVGAGI (reference sequence). CDR3 length: 14 residues. CDR3 nucleotides: TGTGCCAGCAGTTACCTGGGGCGAAGCACTGAAGCTTTCTTT. This encodes CASSYLGRSTEAFF.

This clone was seen a handful of times. V usage is TRBV5-1 and J usage is TRBJ1-6; TRBD1 matches at 9 bases. Germline V lookup: CDR1 SGHRS, CDR2 YFSETQ. The CDR3 contains 16 residues. Trimming at V came to 2 bases and at J to 9 bases, leaving 9 bases not matched to a gene. The CDR3 DNA sequence: TGCGCCAGCAGCTTTGCACCGGGACAGGGAGGTTCACCCCTCCACTTT. It codes for CASSFAPGQGGSPLHF.